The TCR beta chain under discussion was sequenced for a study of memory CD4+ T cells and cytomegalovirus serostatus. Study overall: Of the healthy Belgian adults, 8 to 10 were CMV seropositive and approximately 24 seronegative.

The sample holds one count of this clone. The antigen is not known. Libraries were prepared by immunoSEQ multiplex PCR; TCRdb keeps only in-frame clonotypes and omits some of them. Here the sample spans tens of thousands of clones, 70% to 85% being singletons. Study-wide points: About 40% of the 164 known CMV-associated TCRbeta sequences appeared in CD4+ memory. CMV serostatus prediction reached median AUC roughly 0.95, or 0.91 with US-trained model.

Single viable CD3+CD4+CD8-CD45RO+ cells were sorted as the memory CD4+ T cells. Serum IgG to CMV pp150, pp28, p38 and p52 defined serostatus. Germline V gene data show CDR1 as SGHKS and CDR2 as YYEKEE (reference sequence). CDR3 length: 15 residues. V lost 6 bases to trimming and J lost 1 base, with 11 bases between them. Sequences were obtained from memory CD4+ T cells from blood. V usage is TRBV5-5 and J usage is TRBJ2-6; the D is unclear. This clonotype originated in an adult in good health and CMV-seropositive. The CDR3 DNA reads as TGTGCCAGCAAATTCTCGCCTTCTGGGGCCAACGTCCTGACTTTC. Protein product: CASKFSPSGANVLTF.